This TCR beta chain was sequenced in a study of blood T cell repertoires in COVID-19. Study-level background: Donors in the United States, Italy and Spain gave samples during acute or convalescent COVID-19. T cells, B-cell-depleted T cells, or PBMCs supplied cDNA or gDNA.

Trimming removed 0 bases at V and 6 bases at J, with 17 bases between. In germline, CDR1 is LGHNA, CDR2 YSLEER. CDR3 length equals 17 residues. Authors' processing steps: Nucleated cell number was recorded as an estimate derived from reference gene primer amplification. The method was immunoSEQ multiplex PCR; TCRdb's version includes in-frame clones alone and lacks a portion of them. Clonal size and the V and J genes are those of that table, whereas D and trimming came from the DNA. Among roughly 30,000 clones listed, 85% were seen once. The sequence came from a human donor in a cohort sampled during active COVID-19. The sequenced material came from peripheral blood. This chain uses TRBV4-3 with TRBJ1-4, with no clear D. In DNA form, the CDR3 reads TGCGCCAGCAGCCAAGATCGCGGTGCGGGATTGTATGAAAAACTGTTTTTT. This encodes CASSQDRGAGLYEKLFF.